The subject of this entry is one T cell receptor beta chain. Its antigen has not been determined. This entry comes from a study of T cells expressing NK-cell markers (dated by TCRdb to the early 2020s). Study-level background: Three sorted T-cell subsets (CD3+CD56+NKG2C+, CD3+CD56+NKG2C- and CD3+CD56-NKG2C+) from fewer than 10 donors had their TCR beta-chain repertoires profiled. Seven of the eight sequenced donors were HCMV-seropositive and one was HCMV-seronegative. The eight sequenced donors were randomly selected healthy volunteers, three men and five women. Libraries were sequenced as 2 x 150 bp reads on Illumina HiSeq 2000/2500, MiSeq or NextSeq. General conclusions and limits of the study: Whether the expanded NKG2C-expressing T cell clones were specific for HCMV antigens remained unclear. In more than 5 donors, the dominant CD3+CD56+NKG2C+ clonotypes ranked among the top 10 CD8+ clonotypes, making up 1.0-7.0% of CD8+ T cells. Those dominant clonotypes were again the most abundant among CD3+CD56-NKG2C+ cells in several donors, at about 25-60.1%.

The CDR3 spans 14 residues, from the cysteine through the phenylalanine. DNA was not recorded. The CDR1 and CDR2 encoded by the germline V gene (reference sequence) are DFQATT and SNEGSKA. The sample was run on an Illumina HiSeq 2000. The TCR beta cDNA libraries were made using 5'RACE template switching, a step that added both a universal primer site and unique molecular identifiers. Synthesis of cDNA was primed from the TCR beta constant segment and was followed by two consecutive PCR amplification steps. In the original analysis: MIGEC was used to demultiplex reads and group reads by UMI, and MiTCR was used to assemble and quantify clonotypes. To remove erroneous sequences, TCR cDNA sequences were retained only when supported by two or more reads. The tcR package was used for downstream repertoire analysis, with clonotypes matched between fractions based on CDR3 nucleotide sequence plus V segment. Antigen specificity was annotated against VDJdb with VDJmatch, allowing one amino acid substitution in CDR3. Each entry corresponds to one CDR3 protein sequence from reads that TCRdb reprocessed, and DNA is not given. TCRdb, not the authors, supplied the V and J calls. The table for this sample records 400,000 to 550,000 distinct CDR3 sequences. More than 7% of the sample goes to the ten largest clones.

A commercial ELISA kit detecting HCMV-specific IgG in serum was used to determine HCMV serostatus. Ficoll density gradient centrifugation was used to isolate peripheral blood mononuclear cells from blood. This receptor was identified in a woman between 18 and 70 years old in good health. The chain is assembled from TRBV20-1 and TRBJ1-2; absent DNA, TCRdb's TRBD1 call cannot be checked. Sample: blood T cells: a sorted CD56 or NKG2C T cell subset, CD4+ or CD8+ T cells, or bulk PBMC T cells (not recorded which). The CDR3 sequence is CSARVAGEEYGYTF.